The next 18 T cell receptor beta chains were all read from a single sample in a study of shared clonotypes between healthy human individuals. Assay: immunoSEQ multiplex PCR; the TCRdb copy retains only in-frame clones and omits some. This table has roughly 2.2 million clones, less than 95% appearing once. Sequencing was carried out using naive CD4+ T cells from PBMCs. As to subset: CD45RA+ positively selected. Receptors were obtained from a man between 18 and 35 years old in good health. Some clones in this sample may be carry-over from other donors' samples.

J is TRBJ2-7 and V is TRBV10-3, with D perhaps matching TRBD1 (6 bases). V shed 3 bases and J shed 0 bases, with 12 bases lying between them. Germline V gene sequence: CDR1 ENHRY, CDR2 SYGVKD. The CDR3 length is 15 residues. CDR3 nucleotide sequence: TGTGCCATCAGTGACCAGGGGTGGTTCTCCTACGAGCAGTACTTC. It yields the protein CAISDQGWFSYEQYF.

In its sample, this clone was seen once. This CDR3 reads CASSPAPGGAYEQYF. The CDR3 region has the DNA TGTGCCAGCTCACCAGCCCCGGGCGGAGCCTACGAGCAGTACTTC. The rearrangement joins TRBV18 to TRBJ2-7; the D is unclear. Germline V lookup: CDR1 KGHSH, CDR2 LQKENI. V gave up 2 bases and J gave up 2 bases, with 13 bases separating them. CDR3 length: 15 amino acids.

This clone was seen once. The gene calls are TRBV9 and TRBJ2-1, with D possibly TRBD2 on 5 matching bases. The length of the CDR3 is 15 residues. Trimming took 0 bases from V and 4 from J, leaving 11 bases between them. Germline CDR1 and CDR2: SGDLS and YYNGEE. This chain's CDR3 is CASSVDIANYNEQFF. In nucleotides, the CDR3 is TGTGCCAGCAGCGTAGATATAGCGAATTACAATGAGCAGTTCTTC.

The chain recombines TRBV9 with TRBJ1-1; 9 bases are a match to TRBD1. CDR1 SGDLS and CDR2 YYNGEE come from the germline V gene. V was pared by 2 bases and J by 4 bases, with 9 bases of the junction left unmatched. CDR3 size: 16 residues. The CDR3 reads CASSVQGGTGFTEAFF. CDR3 DNA: TGTGCCAGCAGCGTCCAAGGGGGGACAGGGTTCACTGAAGCTTTCTTT.

This chain links TRBV28 with TRBJ2-5; the match to TRBD1 covers 9 bases. The CDR3 covers 15 residues. Germline V gene data show CDR1 as MDHEN and CDR2 as SYDVKM. Trimming cost V 3 bases and J 8 bases; bases outside gene matches: 10. The CDR3 DNA sequence: TGTGCCAGCAGTTTTTTGGGACAGGGCCCAGGTACCCAGTACTTC. Amino acids: CASSFLGQGPGTQYF.

Here the CDR3 reads CASSLDWGGGEQFF. CDR3 nucleotide sequence: TGTGCCAGCAGCTTAGACTGGGGAGGGGGTGAGCAGTTCTTC. The genes are TRBV7-2 and TRBJ2-1; D may be TRBD2 (7 bases). CDR3 length: 14 residues. Germline CDR1 SGHTA, CDR2 FQGNSA. V was shortened by 1 base and J by 9 bases, with 13 bases between the two germline ends. The full variable domain, rest sourced from reference TRBV7-2 and TRBJ2-1, is GAGVSQSPSNKVTEKGKDVELRCDPISGHTALYWYRQSLGQGLEFLIYFQGNSAPDKSGLPSDRFSAERTGGSVSTLTIQRTQQEDSAVYLCASSLDWGGGEQFFGPGTRLTVL.

J is TRBJ1-1 and V is TRBV7-2; TRBD1 matches at 12 bases. This CDR3 contains 16 residues. Trimming cost V 5 bases and J 12 bases; bases outside gene matches: 16. Germline CDR1 SGHTA, CDR2 FQGNSA. For the CDR3, the DNA is TGTGCCAGCAGCCCTAGCGGGACAGGGGGCGCTGGATATTCTTTCTTT. Translated: CASSPSGTGGAGYSFF.

This clone was recorded a few times. The J gene is TRBJ1-5, the V gene TRBV28; D not certain. The CDR3 has 15 amino acids. V lost 6 bases, J lost 0 bases, and 12 bases lay in between. Germline lookup yields CDR1 MDHEN and CDR2 SYDVKM. In nucleotides, the CDR3 is TGTGCCAGCAGATTTCCGGGAGCTAGCAATCAGCCCCAGCATTTT. It encodes CASRFPGASNQPQHF. Combining the CDR3 with reference TRBV28 and TRBJ1-5 gives the whole variable domain DVKVTQSSRYLVKRTGEKVFLECVQDMDHENMFWYRQDPGLGLRLIYFSYDVKMKEKGDIPEGYSVSREKKERFSLILESASTNQTSMYLCASRFPGASNQPQHFGDGTRLSIL.

Comment on this clone: The same CDR3 arises from other DNA sequences in this sample as well. The V call is TRBV5-1, the J call TRBJ2-1, with D maybe TRBD2 (6 bases). This CDR3 contains 13 residues. Germline CDR1 is SGHRS and CDR2 is YFSETQ. The V end was cut by 0 bases, the J end by 5 bases, with 6 bases between. CDR3 loop: CASSLGLDNEQFF. For the CDR3, the DNA is TGCGCCAGCAGCTTGGGACTAGACAATGAGCAGTTCTTC.

This clone was seen more than once but under ten times. This same CDR3 is encoded by further DNA sequences in the sample. The V gene is TRBV5-1, the J gene TRBJ1-2; perhaps TRBD1 as D (5 bases). This CDR3 comprises 14 residues. Per the germline V gene, CDR1 is SGHRS and CDR2 is YFSETQ. V shed 0 bases and J shed 3 bases, with 9 bases lying between them. CDR3 region: CASSLAGGDYGYTF. As DNA, the CDR3 is TGCGCCAGCAGCTTGGCCGGAGGGGACTATGGCTACACCTTC.

The V and J genes are TRBV5-1 and TRBJ1-4, with a tentative D call TRBD1 (6 bases). This CDR3 spans 13 amino acids. V dropped 5 bases and J dropped 5 bases, with 10 bases sitting between them. Germline V gives CDR1 SGHRS, CDR2 YFSETQ. CDR3 in DNA: TGCGCCAGCAGGGGGACATCGAATGAAAAACTGTTTTTT. Translated, it gives CASRGTSNEKLFF.

Comments on this clone: Other nucleotide sequences in the sample specify the same CDR3. The chain combines TRBV6-4 with TRBJ2-3; 11 bases map to TRBD2. Germline V lookup: CDR1 MRHNA, CDR2 SNTAGT. With V trimmed by 3 bases and J by 0 bases, 8 bases remained unmatched. CDR3 length: 18 residues. CDR3 nucleotides: TGTGCCAGCAGTGAGACTAGACTAGCGGGAACTAGCACAGATACGCAGTATTTT. Translating it yields CASSETRLAGTSTDTQYF.

This clone was found once. This sequence joins TRBV7-2 and TRBJ1-5; 10 nucleotides line up with TRBD1. The CDR3 runs to 15 residues. Losses at the gene ends were 4 bases for V and 5 bases for J; bases not matched to a gene: 5. The germline gives CDR1 SGHTA, CDR2 FQGNSA. The CDR3 DNA is TGTGCCAGCAGCTCAGGGACAGGGGTTTATCAGCCCCAGCATTTT. Protein product: CASSSGTGVYQPQHF.

The V and J genes are TRBV6-4 and TRBJ2-6; D unresolved. The CDR3 covers 15 residues. Per the germline V gene, CDR1 is MRHNA and CDR2 is SNTAGT. V was shortened by 2 bases and J by 0 bases, with 5 bases between the two germline ends. The chain's CDR3 is CASSDQSSGANVLTF. CDR3 DNA: TGTGCCAGCAGTGACCAGAGCTCTGGGGCCAACGTCCTGACTTTC.

The rearrangement links TRBV5-1 to TRBJ1-4, with a tentative D call TRBD1 (5 bases). V gave up 1 base and J gave up 5 bases, with 12 bases separating them. CDR3 length: 15 residues. Looked up from germline, CDR1 is SGHRS and CDR2 is YFSETQ. The CDR3: CASSLSAGRNEKLFF. CDR3 coding DNA: TGCGCCAGCAGCTTGTCGGCAGGGAGGAATGAAAAACTGTTTTTT.

This clone has only one observation. The CDR3 DNA is TGTGCCAGCAGCTCCCGGTACCCGATAGTCTACGAGCAGTACTTC. Translation: CASSSRYPIVYEQYF. The J gene is TRBJ2-7, the V gene TRBV7-9; D remains unclear. Germline loops: CDR1 SEHNR, CDR2 FQNEAQ (reference sequence). The CDR3 totals 15 residues. V lost 4 bases and J 3 bases, leaving 16 bases between the germline ends.

The chain couples TRBV6-6 to TRBJ2-1; D is perhaps TRBD2 (6 bases). Germline CDR1 is MNHNY and CDR2 is SVGAGI (reference sequence). The CDR3 sequence is 13 residues long. V was shortened by 6 bases and J by 6 bases, with 12 bases between the two germline ends. The CDR3 DNA reads TGTGCCAGCAGCCGACTAGGCTCCAATGAGCAGTTCTTC. Amino acid sequence: CASSRLGSNEQFF.

This chain joins TRBV7-9 and TRBJ1-6, with 11 bases lining up with TRBD1. With V trimmed by 3 bases and J by 8 bases, 6 bases remained unmatched. This CDR3 has 16 amino acids. Germline assignment: CDR1 SEHNR and CDR2 FQNEAQ (reference sequence). The DNA of the CDR3 is TGTGCCAGCAGCTTGGCCGGGACAGGGGGTTATTCACCCCTCCACTTT. Translated: CASSLAGTGGYSPLHF. Combining the CDR3 with reference TRBV7-9 and TRBJ1-6 gives the whole variable domain DTGVSQNPRHKITKRGQNVTFRCDPISEHNRLYWYRQTLGQGPEFLTYFQNEAQLEKSRLLSDRFSAERPKGSFSTLEIQRTEQGDSAMYLCASSLAGTGGYSPLHFGNGTRLTVT.